These 17 T cell receptor beta chains originate from one sample sequenced in a study of cytomegalovirus exposure and HLA in healthy donors. PCR involved 60 Vbeta and 13 Jbeta primers. Assay used: immunoSEQ multiplex PCR; TCRdb lists only in-frame clones, some missing. Of more than 85,000 clones in the sample, over 65% were seen once. The sequenced sample consisted of PBMCs. All receptors derive from a man aged 30-40 years in good health and CMV-seropositive.

The chain is built from TRBV6-1 and TRBJ2-1; TRBD1 matches 7 bases. Germline V lookup: CDR1 MNHNS, CDR2 SASEGT. The CDR3 length is 13 residues. J was trimmed by 6 bases and V by 7 bases; bases with no gene match: 6. The CDR3 region has the DNA TGTGCCAGCACTTCGGGACAGTCCAATGAGCAGTTCTTC. Amino acid sequence: CASTSGQSNEQFF.

The chain joins TRBV4-1 to TRBJ2-2; 7 nucleotides agree with TRBD2. CDR1 is MGHRA, CDR2 YSYEKL, per germline. After removal of 3 bases from V and 0 bases from J, the junction contained 4 bases not matched to a gene. CDR3 length: 16 amino acids. The CDR3: CASSHLGGSNTGELFF. The DNA for the CDR3 is TGCGCCAGCAGCCACCTCGGGGGGTCGAACACCGGGGAGCTGTTTTTT.

The chain uses TRBV27 and TRBJ1-4, with D unclear. V gave up 3 bases and J gave up 2 bases, with 7 bases separating them. This CDR3 has 14 residues. The germline CDR1 and CDR2 sequences are MNHEY and SMNVEV (reference sequence). The CDR3: CASSFGRTNEKLFF. The CDR3 region has the DNA TGTGCCAGCAGTTTCGGCAGGACTAATGAAAAACTGTTTTTT.

The genes are TRBV27 and TRBJ2-1; 7 bases fit TRBD2. V shed 4 bases, J shed 6 bases, and the junction held 12 bases outside the gene matches. Germline CDR1 and CDR2: MNHEY and SMNVEV (reference sequence). CDR3 size: 16 residues. DNA for the CDR3: TGTGCCAGCAGTTCGATAATAGCGGGCCCCCGCAATGAGCAGTTCTTC. It translates to CASSSIIAGPRNEQFF.

V is TRBV4-3 and J is TRBJ2-1; D is perhaps TRBD2 (5 bases). The CDR3 is 17 residues long. Germline loops: CDR1 LGHNA, CDR2 YSLEER. The germline V and J ends were trimmed by 0 bases and 8 bases, with 20 bases remaining between them. CDR3 in amino acids: CASSQDALAHNVYEQFF. CDR3 coding DNA: TGCGCCAGCAGCCAAGATGCGCTAGCCCACAATGTGTATGAGCAGTTCTTC.

The CDR3 DNA sequence: TGCGCCAGCAGCTACTTTCCGGGCTACGAGCAGTACTTC. Translated, it gives CASSYFPGYEQYF. V and J are TRBV5-1 and TRBJ2-7; no definite D call. The CDR3 length is 13 residues. Germline assignment: CDR1 SGHRS and CDR2 YFSETQ. The V gene lost 3 bases and the J gene lost 3 bases, with 10 bases spanning the gap.

The rearrangement uses TRBV4-1 and TRBJ2-1; no definite D call. Germline CDR1 and CDR2: MGHRA and YSYEKL. Deletions cut 0 bases from V and 4 bases from J, with 10 bases between. This CDR3 has 15 amino acids. The CDR3 bases are TGCGCCAGCAGCCAAGATCCGACATTGTACAATGAGCAGTTCTTC. Its translation is CASSQDPTLYNEQFF.

This sequence joins TRBV6-1 and TRBJ2-4, with unresolved D. Germline CDR1 MNHNS, CDR2 SASEGT. This CDR3 region has 13 residues. Trimming cost V 0 bases and J 10 bases, with 10 bases left between them. The CDR3, as DNA: TGTGCCAGCAGTGAAGCGCCGTTCGGGATTCAGTACTTC. The encoded protein is CASSEAPFGIQYF.

The CDR3 region has the DNA TGCGCCAGCAGTGACGCGGGGGGAAACATTCAGTACTTC. It codes for CASSDAGGNIQYF. The chain carries TRBV10-1 and TRBJ2-4, with 8 bases lining up with TRBD2. CDR3 length: 13 amino acids. J gave up 6 bases and V 3 bases, and 1 base lay outside the gene matches. Germline CDR1 and CDR2: WNHNN and SYGVQD (reference sequence).

This chain links TRBV11-2 with TRBJ1-4, with TRBD1 identical over 9 bases. The V and J ends lost 5 bases and 8 bases, in that order; junction bases with no gene match: 12. The CDR3 loop spans 16 amino acids. CDR1 and CDR2 from the germline V gene are SGHAT and FQNNGV. The CDR3 sequence is CASSPETGGGNEKLFF. In DNA form, the CDR3 reads TGTGCCAGCAGCCCGGAGACAGGGGGGGGAAACGAAAAACTGTTTTTT.

This clone has just a few counts. The DNA is omitted, as the CDR3 cannot be located on it reliably, and the CDR3 follows TCRdb's listing. This rearrangement joins TRBV5-4 to TRBJ1-1. The CDR3 is 16 amino acids in total, end residues counted. Germline V gene sequence: CDR1 SGHNT, CDR2 YYREEE (reference sequence). CDR3 in amino acids: CASSFGPGRVNTEAFF.

The chain uses TRBV11-2 and TRBJ1-1; 8 nucleotides align to TRBD1. After removal of 5 bases from V and 11 bases from J, the junction contained 10 bases not matched to a gene. The CDR3 consists of 13 residues. Germline V CDR1 and CDR2: SGHAT, FQNNGV. The CDR3 region is CASSGMGQAAAFF. CDR3 DNA: TGTGCCAGCAGCGGGATGGGACAGGCTGCGGCTTTCTTT.

The rearrangement joins TRBV29-1 to TRBJ1-4, with a possible D match to TRBD1 (6 bases). Germline CDR1 and CDR2: SQVTM and ANQGSEA. The CDR3 consists of 16 residues. V was cut by 0 bases and J by 0 bases, with 11 bases left in between. The CDR3 DNA reads TGCAGCGTTGAAGATCGGACAGCCCCAACTAATGAAAAACTGTTTTTT. Its translation: CSVEDRTAPTNEKLFF. Complete variable domain (other parts from reference TRBV29-1 and TRBJ1-4): SAVISQKPSRDICQRGTSLTIQCQVDSQVTMMFWYRQQPGQSLTLIATANQGSEATYESGFVIDKFPISRPNLTFSTLTVSNMSPEDSSIYLCSVEDRTAPTNEKLFFGSGTQLSVL.

This chain joins TRBV7-3 and TRBJ2-3; 10 bases fit TRBD1. The germline V gene encodes CDR1 SGHTA and CDR2 FQGTGA. V was pared by 5 bases and J by 5 bases, with 7 bases of the junction left unmatched. The CDR3 length is 15 residues. This CDR3 is CASSPSGQGRDTQYF. For the CDR3, the DNA is TGTGCCAGCAGCCCGTCGGGACAGGGGAGAGATACGCAGTATTTT.

This chain uses TRBV30 with TRBJ2-7; 7 bases are shared with TRBD1. This CDR3 comprises 13 residues. Unmatched junction bases numbered 6, after V lost 4 bases and J lost 3 bases. Germline CDR1 reads GTSNPN; CDR2 reads SVGIG (reference sequence). DNA of the CDR3: TGTGCCTGGAAGAAGGGGGACAGCTACGAGCAGTACTTC. This encodes CAWKKGDSYEQYF.

The rearrangement uses TRBV9 and TRBJ1-2, with 10 nucleotides matching TRBD1. The junction had 9 bases not matched to a gene; V was cut back by 4 bases and J by 6 bases. CDR1 and CDR2 from the germline V gene are SGDLS and YYNGEE. The CDR3 loop spans 15 amino acids. The CDR3 region has the DNA TGTGCCAGCAGCCCTCGGACAGGGGGGAGGGATGGCTACACCTTC. This sequence encodes CASSPRTGGRDGYTF.

The V gene is TRBV9, the J gene TRBJ1-4, with D unresolved. Germline lookup yields CDR1 SGDLS and CDR2 YYNGEE. The CDR3 has 14 amino acids. Trimming pared 2 bases from V and 5 bases from J, leaving 10 bases between. The CDR3 spells CASSVTVANEKLFF. In DNA, the CDR3 is TGTGCCAGCAGCGTCACAGTGGCCAATGAAAAACTGTTTTTT.